This is a list of T cell receptor beta chains from one sample in a study of T cell responses to AZD1222 COVID-19 vaccine. TCRdb's copy holds only in-frame clones and misses some; the assay was immunoSEQ multiplex PCR. This sample yields over 100,000 clones, of which 88% are seen a single time; about 3.5% belongs to the top ten. This specimen consisted of peripheral blood, obtained on day 0 of AZD1222 vaccination. Receptor source: an adult in good health. The CDR3 runs from the conserved cysteine through the conserved F or W. D genes are given only for firm matches. Clone size is stated in some rows and not others, as once, few, many or a class when expanded.

d_gene	v_gene	j_gene	abundance	CDR3nt	CDR3aa
TRBD2	TRBV7-9	TRBJ2-3	-	TGTGCCAGCAGGTCTACTAGCGGGGGTACAGAGCACACAGATACGCAGTATTTT	CASRSTSGGTEHTDTQYF
-	TRBV9	TRBJ1-5	-	TGTGCCAGCAGCGTAGGGGGGGCGGGACAGCCCCAGCATTTT	CASSVGGAGQPQHF
TRBD1	TRBV6-5	TRBJ1-2	-	TGTGCCGTAGACAGGGCCAACTATGGCTACACCTTC	CAVDRANYGYTF
-	TRBV7-9	TRBJ2-5	-	TGTGCCACTACGTGGGTCCAAGAGACCCAGTACTTC	CATTWVQETQYF
-	TRBV6-5	TRBJ2-7	-	TGTGCCAGCAGTTACTCGGGCAGGAAATCCTACGAGCAGTACTTC	CASSYSGRKSYEQYF
-	TRBV25-1	TRBJ1-2	-	TGTGCCAGCAGAGTAGAAGGGGCTAACTATGGCTACACCTTC	CASRVEGANYGYTF
-	TRBV4-1	TRBJ2-7	-	TGCGCCAGCAGCCACAACAGGTCACCCTACGAGCAGTACTTC	CASSHNRSPYEQYF
TRBD1	TRBV2	TRBJ2-1	-	TGTGCCAGCAGTGAAGAACAGGGGGCCTACAATGAGCAGTTCTTC	CASSEEQGAYNEQFF
-	TRBV5-1	TRBJ1-6	few	TGCGCCAGCAGCCCGTGGTTGGGCTCCTATAATTCACCCCTCCACTTT	CASSPWLGSYNSPLHF
TRBD1	TRBV5-6	TRBJ2-5	-	TGTGCCAGCAGCCTGTTAGGACAGGGGGCGCGAAGAACCCAGTACTTC	CASSLLGQGARRTQYF
TRBD2	TRBV5-1	TRBJ2-1	-	TGCGCCAGCAGCTTGGGACTAGCGGGGCTGGATGAGCAGTTCTTC	CASSLGLAGLDEQFF
TRBD1	TRBV19	TRBJ1-2	once	TGTGCCAGTAGGACAGGGAAGAGCTACACCTTC	CASRTGKSYTF
-	TRBV6-2/TRBV6-3	TRBJ1-1	-	TGTGCCAGCAGTTACTCGGACACTGAAGCTTTCTTT	CASSYSDTEAFF
TRBD1	TRBV19	TRBJ1-4	-	TGTGCCAGTAGTATAGGAAGATGGGGACAGAATAATGAAAAACTGTTTTTT	CASSIGRWGQNNEKLFF
TRBD1	TRBV6-2/TRBV6-3	TRBJ1-5	-	TGTGCCAGCAGTCTCGGGACAGGGGGCATTCTTCAGCCCCAGCATTTT	CASSLGTGGILQPQHF
-	TRBV29-1	TRBJ1-3	-	TGCAGCCTGAGAGGTGATTCCTCTGGAAACACCATATATTTT	CSLRGDSSGNTIYF
TRBD1	TRBV7-2	TRBJ1-1	-	TGTGCCAGCAGCTACGACAGGGGTAGGGAAGCTTTCTTT	CASSYDRGREAFF
TRBD2	TRBV5-1	TRBJ2-1	once	TGCGCCAGCAGCTTGTCGAGACTAGCGGGGGCAGGGGAGCAGTTCTTC	CASSLSRLAGAGEQFF
-	TRBV19	TRBJ1-3	-	TGTGCCAGTAGTATCGAGGGACGGTGGGGATCTGGAAACACCATATATTTT	CASSIEGRWGSGNTIYF
-	TRBV7-3	TRBJ1-3	-	TGTGCCAGCAGCCCCTGGGGGAGCTCTGGAAACACCATATATTTT	CASSPWGSSGNTIYF
-	TRBV5-4	TRBJ2-7	-	TGTGCCAGCAGCCCCGAGGGGGTTAGCTCCTACGAGCAGTACTTC	CASSPEGVSSYEQYF
-	TRBV7-2	TRBJ2-3	-	TGTGCCAGCAGCTCCGAATATCATACGCAGTATTTT	CASSSEYHTQYF